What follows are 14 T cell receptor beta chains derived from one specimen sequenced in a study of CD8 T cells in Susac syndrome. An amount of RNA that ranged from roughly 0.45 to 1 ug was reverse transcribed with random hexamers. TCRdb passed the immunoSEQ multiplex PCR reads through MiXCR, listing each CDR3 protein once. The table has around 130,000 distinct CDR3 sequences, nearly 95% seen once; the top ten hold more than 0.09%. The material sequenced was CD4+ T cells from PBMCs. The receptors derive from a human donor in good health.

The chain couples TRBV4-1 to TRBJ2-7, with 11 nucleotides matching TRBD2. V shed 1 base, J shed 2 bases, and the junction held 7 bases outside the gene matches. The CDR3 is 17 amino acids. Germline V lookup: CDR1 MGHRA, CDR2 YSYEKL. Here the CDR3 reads CASSQAQTSGMAYEQYF. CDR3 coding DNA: TGCGCCAGCAGCCAAGCCCAGACTAGCGGGATGGCCTACGAGCAGTACTTC.

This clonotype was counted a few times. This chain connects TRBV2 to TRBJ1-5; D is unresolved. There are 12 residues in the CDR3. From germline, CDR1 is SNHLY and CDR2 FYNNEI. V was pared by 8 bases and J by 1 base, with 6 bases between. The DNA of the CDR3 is TGTGCCAGCTCCGACAGCAATCAGCCCCAGCATTTT. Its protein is CASSDSNQPQHF.

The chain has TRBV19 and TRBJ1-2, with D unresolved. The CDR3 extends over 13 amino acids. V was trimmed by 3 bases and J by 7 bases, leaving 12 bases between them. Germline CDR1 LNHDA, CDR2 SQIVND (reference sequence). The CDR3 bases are TGTGCCAGTAGTATGCTGGGTTTTGGTGGCTACACCTTC. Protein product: CASSMLGFGGYTF.

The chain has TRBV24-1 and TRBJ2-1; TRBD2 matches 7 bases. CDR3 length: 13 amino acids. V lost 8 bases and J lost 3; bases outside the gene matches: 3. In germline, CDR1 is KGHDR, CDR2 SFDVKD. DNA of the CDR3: TGTGCCACCACGGGGGGAGGCTACAATGAGCAGTTCTTC. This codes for CATTGGGYNEQFF.

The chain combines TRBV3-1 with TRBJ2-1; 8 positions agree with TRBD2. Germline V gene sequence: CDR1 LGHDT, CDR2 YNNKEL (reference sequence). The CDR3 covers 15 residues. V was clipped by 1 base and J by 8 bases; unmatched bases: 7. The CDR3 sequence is CASSQAGGPIDEQFF. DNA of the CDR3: TGTGCCAGCAGCCAAGCGGGAGGGCCGATCGATGAGCAGTTCTTC.

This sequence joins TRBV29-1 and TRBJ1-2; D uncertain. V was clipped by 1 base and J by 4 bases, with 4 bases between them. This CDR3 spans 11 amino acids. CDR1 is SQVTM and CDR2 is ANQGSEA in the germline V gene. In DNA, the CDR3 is TGCAGCGTTGAAGGAATCTATGGCTACACCTTC. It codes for CSVEGIYGYTF.

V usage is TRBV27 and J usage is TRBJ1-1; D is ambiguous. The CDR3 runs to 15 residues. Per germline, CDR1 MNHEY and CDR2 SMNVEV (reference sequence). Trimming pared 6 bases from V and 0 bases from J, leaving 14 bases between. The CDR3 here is CASRLDLVMNTEAFF. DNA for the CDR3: TGTGCCAGCAGACTAGATCTGGTCATGAACACTGAAGCTTTCTTT.

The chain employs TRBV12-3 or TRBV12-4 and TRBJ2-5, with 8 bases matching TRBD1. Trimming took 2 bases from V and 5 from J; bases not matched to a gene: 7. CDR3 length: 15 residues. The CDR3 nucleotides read TGTGCCAGCAGTTTAATTTTAGGGGACAGGGAGACCCAGTACTTC. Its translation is CASSLILGDRETQYF.

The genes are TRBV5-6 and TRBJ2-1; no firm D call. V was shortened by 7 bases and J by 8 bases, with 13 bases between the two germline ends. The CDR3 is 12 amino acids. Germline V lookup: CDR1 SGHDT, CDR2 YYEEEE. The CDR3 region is CASPRPDHEQFF. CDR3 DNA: TGTGCCAGCCCTAGACCCGACCATGAGCAGTTCTTC.

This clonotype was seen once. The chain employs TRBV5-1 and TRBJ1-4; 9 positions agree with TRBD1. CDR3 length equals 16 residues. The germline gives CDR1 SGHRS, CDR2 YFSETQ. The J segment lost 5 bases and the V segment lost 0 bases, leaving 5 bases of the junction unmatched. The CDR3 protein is CASSLDRGRRNEKLFF. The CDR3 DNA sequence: TGCGCCAGCAGCTTGGACAGGGGGCGAAGGAATGAAAAACTGTTTTTT.

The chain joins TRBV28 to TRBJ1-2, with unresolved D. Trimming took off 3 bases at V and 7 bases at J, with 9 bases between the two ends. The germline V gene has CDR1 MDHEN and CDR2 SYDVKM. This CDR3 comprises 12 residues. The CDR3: CASSFWGGGYTF. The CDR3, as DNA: TGTGCCAGCAGTTTCTGGGGTGGTGGCTACACCTTC.

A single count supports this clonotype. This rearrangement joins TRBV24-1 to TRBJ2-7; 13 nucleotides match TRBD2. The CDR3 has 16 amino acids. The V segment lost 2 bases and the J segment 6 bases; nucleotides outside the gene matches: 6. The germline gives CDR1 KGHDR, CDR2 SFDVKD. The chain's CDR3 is CATSDSGLAGASEQYF. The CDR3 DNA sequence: TGTGCCACCAGTGATTCCGGACTAGCGGGAGCTTCCGAGCAGTACTTC.

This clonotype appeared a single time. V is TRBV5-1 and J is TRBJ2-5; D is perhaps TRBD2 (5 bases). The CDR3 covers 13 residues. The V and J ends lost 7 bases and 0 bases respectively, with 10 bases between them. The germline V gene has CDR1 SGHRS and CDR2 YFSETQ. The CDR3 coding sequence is TGCGCCAGCCGGGGAAGCGACCAAGAGACCCAGTACTTC. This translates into CASRGSDQETQYF.

The CDR3 is CASSPPTSRKRRNEQFF. The CDR3 DNA reads TGTGCCAGTAGTCCCCCGACTAGCCGGAAAAGACGGAATGAGCAGTTCTTC. The chain recombines TRBV19 with TRBJ2-1; 7 bases line up with TRBD2. CDR1 and CDR2 (germline): LNHDA, SQIVND (reference sequence). V was clipped by 5 bases and J by 7 bases; unmatched bases: 17. CDR3 length: 17 residues.